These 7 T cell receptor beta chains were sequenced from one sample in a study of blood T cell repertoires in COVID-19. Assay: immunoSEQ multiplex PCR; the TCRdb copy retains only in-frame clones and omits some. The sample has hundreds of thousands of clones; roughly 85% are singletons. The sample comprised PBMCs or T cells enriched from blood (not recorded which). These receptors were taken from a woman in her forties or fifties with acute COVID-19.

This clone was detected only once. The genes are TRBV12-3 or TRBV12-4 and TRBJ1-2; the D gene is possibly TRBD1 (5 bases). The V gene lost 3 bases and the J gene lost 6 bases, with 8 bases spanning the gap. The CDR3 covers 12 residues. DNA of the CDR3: TGTGCCAGCAGTTTCGCGACAGATGGCTACACCTTC. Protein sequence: CASSFATDGYTF.

The CDR3 DNA is TGTGCCAGCAGCTTAGGGTGGACTGCCTACAATGAGCAGTTCTTC. Protein product: CASSLGWTAYNEQFF. The chain joins TRBV7-2 to TRBJ2-1, with D possibly matching TRBD2 (5 bases). Trimming removed 1 base at V and 2 bases at J, with 9 bases between. Germline V gene data show CDR1 as SGHTA and CDR2 as FQGNSA. The CDR3 is 15 residues long. The whole variable domain, remainder taken from reference TRBV7-2 and TRBJ2-1, is GAGVSQSPSNKVTEKGKDVELRCDPISGHTALYWYRQSLGQGLEFLIYFQGNSAPDKSGLPSDRFSAERTGGSVSTLTIQRTQQEDSAVYLCASSLGWTAYNEQFFGPGTRLTVL.

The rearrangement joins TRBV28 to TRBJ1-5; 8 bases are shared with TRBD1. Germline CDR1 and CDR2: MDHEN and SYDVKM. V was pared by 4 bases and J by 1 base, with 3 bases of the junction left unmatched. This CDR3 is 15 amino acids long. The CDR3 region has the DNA TGTGCCAGCAGTTACAGGGGGGAGAGCAATCAGCCCCAGCATTTT. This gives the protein CASSYRGESNQPQHF.

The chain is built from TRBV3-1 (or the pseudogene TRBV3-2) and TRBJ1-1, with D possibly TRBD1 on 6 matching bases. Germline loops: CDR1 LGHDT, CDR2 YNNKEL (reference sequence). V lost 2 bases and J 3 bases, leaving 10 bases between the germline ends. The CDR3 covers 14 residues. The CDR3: CASSQNYRDTEAFF. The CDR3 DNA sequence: TGTGCCAGCAGCCAAAACTACAGGGACACTGAAGCTTTCTTT.

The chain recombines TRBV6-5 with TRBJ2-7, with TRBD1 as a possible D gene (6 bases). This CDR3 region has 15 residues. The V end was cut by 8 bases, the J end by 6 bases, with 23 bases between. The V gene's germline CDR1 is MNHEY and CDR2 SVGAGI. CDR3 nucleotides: TGTGCCAGCGGGGTTGATGGGACAAAAAAAAGCGAGCAGTACTTC. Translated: CASGVDGTKKSEQYF.

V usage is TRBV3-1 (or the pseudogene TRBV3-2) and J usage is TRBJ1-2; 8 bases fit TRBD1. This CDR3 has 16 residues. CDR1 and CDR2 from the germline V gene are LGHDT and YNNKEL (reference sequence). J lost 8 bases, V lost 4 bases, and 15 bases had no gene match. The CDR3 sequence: CASSPTYTGGAGGYTF. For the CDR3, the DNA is TGTGCCAGCAGCCCTACCTATACAGGGGGGGCTGGCGGCTACACCTTC.

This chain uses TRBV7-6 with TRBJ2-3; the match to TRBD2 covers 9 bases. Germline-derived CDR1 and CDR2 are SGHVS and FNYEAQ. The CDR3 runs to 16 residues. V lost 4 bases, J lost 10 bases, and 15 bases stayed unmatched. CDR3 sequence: CASSSMPSGAPRSQYF. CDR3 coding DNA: TGTGCCAGCAGCTCTATGCCTAGCGGGGCCCCTAGGTCGCAGTATTTT. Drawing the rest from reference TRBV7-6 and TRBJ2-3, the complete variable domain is GAGVSQSPRYKVTKRGQDVALRCDPISGHVSLYWYRQALGQGPEFLTYFNYEAQQDKSGLPNDRFSAERPEGSISTLTIQRTEQRDSAMYRCASSSMPSGAPRSQYFGPGTRLTVL.